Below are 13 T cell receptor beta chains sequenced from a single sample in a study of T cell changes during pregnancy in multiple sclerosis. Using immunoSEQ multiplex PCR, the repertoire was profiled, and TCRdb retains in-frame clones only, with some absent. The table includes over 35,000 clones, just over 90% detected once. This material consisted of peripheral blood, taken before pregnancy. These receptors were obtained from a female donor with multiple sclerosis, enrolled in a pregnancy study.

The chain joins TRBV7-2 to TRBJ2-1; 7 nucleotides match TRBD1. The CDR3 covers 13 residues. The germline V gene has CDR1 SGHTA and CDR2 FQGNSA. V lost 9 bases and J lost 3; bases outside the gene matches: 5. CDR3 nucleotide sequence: TGTGCCAGTGAGACAGGGAACTACAATGAGCAGTTCTTC. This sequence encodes CASETGNYNEQFF. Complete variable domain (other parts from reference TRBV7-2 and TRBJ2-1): GAGVSQSPSNKVTEKGKDVELRCDPISGHTALYWYRQSLGQGLEFLIYFQGNSAPDKSGLPSDRFSAERTGGSVSTLTIQRTQQEDSAVYLCASETGNYNEQFFGPGTRLTVL.

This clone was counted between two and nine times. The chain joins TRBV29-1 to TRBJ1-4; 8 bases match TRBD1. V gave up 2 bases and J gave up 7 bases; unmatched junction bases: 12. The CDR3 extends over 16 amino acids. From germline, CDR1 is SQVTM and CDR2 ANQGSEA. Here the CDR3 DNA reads TGCAGCGTTGAATACCCTCCCGGACAGGGTACTGAAAAACTGTTTTTT. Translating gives CSVEYPPGQGTEKLFF.

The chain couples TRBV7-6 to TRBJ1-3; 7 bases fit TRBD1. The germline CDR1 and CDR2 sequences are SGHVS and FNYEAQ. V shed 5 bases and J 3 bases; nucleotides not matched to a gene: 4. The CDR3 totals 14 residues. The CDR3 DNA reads TGTGCCAGCAGCCCCAGGGACAGTGGAAACACCATATATTTT. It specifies CASSPRDSGNTIYF. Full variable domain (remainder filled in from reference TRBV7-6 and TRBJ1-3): GAGVSQSPRYKVTKRGQDVALRCDPISGHVSLYWYRQALGQGPEFLTYFNYEAQQDKSGLPNDRFSAERPEGSISTLTIQRTEQRDSAMYRCASSPRDSGNTIYFGEGSWLTVV.

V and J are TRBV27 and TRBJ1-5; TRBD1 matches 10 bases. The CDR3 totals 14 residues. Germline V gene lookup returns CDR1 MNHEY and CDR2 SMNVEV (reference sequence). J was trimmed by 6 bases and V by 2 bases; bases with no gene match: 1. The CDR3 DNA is TGTGCCAGCAGTTTAAGGACAGGGGGTCAGCCCCAGCATTTT. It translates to CASSLRTGGQPQHF.

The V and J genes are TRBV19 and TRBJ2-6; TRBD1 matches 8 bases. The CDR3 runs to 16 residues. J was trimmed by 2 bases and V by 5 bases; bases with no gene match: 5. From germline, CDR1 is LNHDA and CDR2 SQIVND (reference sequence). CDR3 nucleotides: TGTGCCAGTAGTCCGGGGACAGGTACTGGGGCCAACGTCCTGACTTTC. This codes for CASSPGTGTGANVLTF.

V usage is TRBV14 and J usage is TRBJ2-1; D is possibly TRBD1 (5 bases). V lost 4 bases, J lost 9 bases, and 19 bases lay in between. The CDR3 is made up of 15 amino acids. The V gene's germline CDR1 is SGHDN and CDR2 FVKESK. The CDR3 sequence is CASSPLGPTRGEQFF. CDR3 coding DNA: TGTGCCAGCAGCCCACTGGGGCCTACTCGTGGTGAGCAGTTCTTC. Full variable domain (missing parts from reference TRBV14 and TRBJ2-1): EAGVTQFPSHSVIEKGQTVTLRCDPISGHDNLYWYRRVMGKEIKFLLHFVKESKQDESGMPNNRFLAERTGGTYSTLKVQPAELEDSGVYFCASSPLGPTRGEQFFGPGTRLTVL.

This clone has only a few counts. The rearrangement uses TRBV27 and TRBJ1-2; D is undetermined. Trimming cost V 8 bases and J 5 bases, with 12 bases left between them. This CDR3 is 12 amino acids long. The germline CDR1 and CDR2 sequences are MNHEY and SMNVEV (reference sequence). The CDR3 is CASGLRLYGYTF. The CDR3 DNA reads TGTGCCAGCGGACTTAGGCTTTATGGCTACACCTTC.

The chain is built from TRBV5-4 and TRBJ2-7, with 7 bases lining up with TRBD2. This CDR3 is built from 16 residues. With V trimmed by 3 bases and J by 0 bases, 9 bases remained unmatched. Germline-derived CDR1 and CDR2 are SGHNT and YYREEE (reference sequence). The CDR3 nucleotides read TGTGCCAGCAGCTCTTTGGTCGGCGGGGGCTCCTACGAGCAGTACTTC. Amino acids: CASSSLVGGGSYEQYF.

CDR3 loop: CASSLDGEKLFF. CDR3 DNA sequence: TGCGCCAGCAGCTTGGACGGTGAAAAACTGTTTTTT. J is TRBJ1-4 and V is TRBV5-1; D unresolved. V lost 0 bases, J lost 7 bases, and 4 bases lay in between. The CDR3 runs 12 residues. The germline gives CDR1 SGHRS, CDR2 YFSETQ.

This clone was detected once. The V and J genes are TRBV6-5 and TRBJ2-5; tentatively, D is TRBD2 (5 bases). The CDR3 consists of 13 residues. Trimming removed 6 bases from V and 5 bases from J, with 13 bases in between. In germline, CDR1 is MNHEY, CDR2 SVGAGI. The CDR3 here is CASRRARMETQYF. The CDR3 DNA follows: TGTGCCAGCAGGCGGGCTAGGATGGAGACCCAGTACTTC.

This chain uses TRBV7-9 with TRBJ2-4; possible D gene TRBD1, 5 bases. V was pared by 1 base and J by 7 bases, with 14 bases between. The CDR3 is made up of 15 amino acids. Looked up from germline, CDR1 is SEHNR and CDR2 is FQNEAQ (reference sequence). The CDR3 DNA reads TGTGCCAGCAGCTTAGACACCAGGGCTCTGAACATTCAGTACTTC. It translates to CASSLDTRALNIQYF. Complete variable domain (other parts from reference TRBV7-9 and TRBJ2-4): DTGVSQNPRHKITKRGQNVTFRCDPISEHNRLYWYRQTLGQGPEFLTYFQNEAQLEKSRLLSDRFSAERPKGSFSTLEIQRTEQGDSAMYLCASSLDTRALNIQYFGAGTRLSVL.

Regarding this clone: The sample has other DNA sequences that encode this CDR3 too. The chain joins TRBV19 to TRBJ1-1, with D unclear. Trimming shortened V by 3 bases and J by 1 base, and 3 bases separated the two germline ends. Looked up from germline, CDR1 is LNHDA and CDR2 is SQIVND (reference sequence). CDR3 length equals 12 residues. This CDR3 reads CASSIQNTEAFF. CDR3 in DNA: TGTGCCAGTAGTATCCAGAACACTGAAGCTTTCTTT.

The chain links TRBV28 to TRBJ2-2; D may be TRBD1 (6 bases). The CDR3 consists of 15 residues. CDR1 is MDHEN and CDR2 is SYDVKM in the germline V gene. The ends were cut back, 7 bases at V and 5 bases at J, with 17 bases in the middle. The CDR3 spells CASISGGGRTGELFF. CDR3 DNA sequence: TGTGCCAGCATTTCTGGGGGCGGACGAACCGGGGAGCTGTTTTTT.